The 2 T cell receptor beta chains below come from one sample, sequenced in a study of blood T cell repertoires in COVID-19. Clones were read by immunoSEQ multiplex PCR, and TCRdb kept only the in-frame ones, dropping some. The profile shows 140,000 or so clones, roughly four fifths of them singletons. Sequenced: peripheral blood. Every receptor here comes from a human donor in a cohort sampled during active COVID-19.

V gene TRBV24-1 combines with J gene TRBJ2-1, with 7 bases aligning to TRBD2. The CDR3 length is 16 residues. Germline CDR1 and CDR2: KGHDR and SFDVKD. V was clipped by 5 bases and J by 0 bases; unmatched bases: 6. DNA for the CDR3: TGTGCCACCAGTGTCCCGACGGGGGGCTCCTACAATGAGCAGTTCTTC. It is translated as CATSVPTGGSYNEQFF.

The chain uses TRBV19 and TRBJ2-7, with D hard to call. Per germline, CDR1 LNHDA and CDR2 SQIVND (reference sequence). The CDR3 covers 13 residues. V was trimmed by 10 bases and J by 6 bases, leaving 19 bases between them. In nucleotides, the CDR3 is TGTGCCACCCCGAGGCAGCTCCTCGGCGAGCAGTACTTC. Encoded protein: CATPRQLLGEQYF. Filled out from reference TRBV19 and TRBJ2-7, the complete variable domain reads DGGITQSPKYLFRKEGQNVTLSCEQNLNHDAMYWYRQDPGQGLRLIYYSQIVNDFQKGDIAEGYSVSREKKESFPLTVTSAQKNPTAFYLCATPRQLLGEQYFGPGTRLTVT.